A selection of T cell receptor beta chains follows, all from one sample in a study of blood T cell repertoires in COVID-19. TCRdb's table, derived via immunoSEQ multiplex PCR, lists solely in-frame clones and lacks some. The repertoire includes fewer than 500,000 clones, roughly nine tenths of them detected once, and 1.1% sits in the top ten. The sequencing sample was made of PBMCs or T cells enriched from blood (not recorded which). The origin of the receptors is a man aged 30 to 45 who had recovered from COVID-19. The CDR3 runs from the conserved cysteine through the conserved F or W. The order of the fields is J gene, D gene, clone size, V gene, CDR3 protein, CDR3 DNA. D genes are given only for firm matches. For some rows the clone size is stated as once, few or many, or as a class when expanded; others skip it.

J gene: TRBJ1-2; D gene: NA; clone size: NA; V gene: TRBV12-3/TRBV12-4; CDR3 protein: CASSQGDYGYTF; CDR3 DNA: TGTGCCAGCAGTCAAGGCGACTATGGTTACACCTTC
J gene: TRBJ1-4; D gene: NA; clone size: NA; V gene: TRBV28; CDR3 protein: CASSFLGGEKLFF; CDR3 DNA: TGTGCCAGCAGTTTTCTGGGAGGTGAAAAACTGTTTTTT
J gene: TRBJ1-3; D gene: NA; clone size: NA; V gene: TRBV4-2; CDR3 protein: CASSQYGSGNTIYF; CDR3 DNA: TGTGCCAGCAGCCAATACGGCTCTGGAAACACCATATATTTT
J gene: TRBJ2-7; D gene: NA; clone size: NA; V gene: TRBV5-8; CDR3 protein: CAAVVDEQYF; CDR3 DNA: TGTGCGGCGGTGGTGGACGAGCAGTACTTC
J gene: TRBJ2-1; D gene: NA; clone size: NA; V gene: TRBV10-3; CDR3 protein: CAISAYIAGGNEQFF; CDR3 DNA: TGTGCCATCAGTGCTTATATCGCGGGTGGGAATGAGCAGTTCTTC
J gene: TRBJ2-7; D gene: TRBD2; clone size: NA; V gene: TRBV11-2; CDR3 protein: CASSLVSGGLAGYEQYF; CDR3 DNA: TGTGCCAGCAGCTTAGTGTCCGGAGGGCTAGCGGGATACGAGCAGTACTTC
J gene: TRBJ1-3; D gene: NA; clone size: NA; V gene: TRBV6-1; CDR3 protein: CASSDARVTIYF; CDR3 DNA: TGTGCCAGCAGTGATGCCAGGGTCACCATATATTTT
J gene: TRBJ2-5; D gene: TRBD2; clone size: few; V gene: TRBV19; CDR3 protein: CASSTSSLAGGRGQETQYF; CDR3 DNA: TGTGCCAGTAGTACCTCCTCACTAGCGGGAGGGCGGGGGCAAGAGACCCAGTACTTC
J gene: TRBJ2-3; D gene: NA; clone size: NA; V gene: TRBV10-2; CDR3 protein: CASSESQDRGTQYF; CDR3 DNA: TGCGCCAGCAGTGAGTCGCAGGATCGTGGTACGCAGTATTTT
J gene: TRBJ1-1; D gene: TRBD1; clone size: NA; V gene: TRBV19; CDR3 protein: CASSKPSGTGGEAFF; CDR3 DNA: TGTGCCAGTAGTAAACCATCCGGGACAGGGGGTGAAGCTTTCTTT
J gene: TRBJ2-2; D gene: TRBD1; clone size: NA; V gene: TRBV5-1; CDR3 protein: CASSPPDRAGGELFF; CDR3 DNA: TGCGCCAGCAGCCCCCCGGACAGGGCTGGCGGGGAGCTGTTTTTT
J gene: TRBJ1-4; D gene: NA; clone size: NA; V gene: TRBV15; CDR3 protein: CATSRDEDTYNEKLFF; CDR3 DNA: TGTGCCACCAGCAGAGACGAGGACACATATAATGAAAAACTGTTTTTT
J gene: TRBJ2-7; D gene: TRBD2; clone size: NA; V gene: TRBV10-3; CDR3 protein: CAISESAGGNYEQYF; CDR3 DNA: TGTGCCATCAGTGAGTCGGCGGGAGGTAACTACGAGCAGTACTTC
J gene: TRBJ2-7; D gene: TRBD1; clone size: NA; V gene: TRBV7-9; CDR3 protein: CASSPTPGTGNEQYF; CDR3 DNA: TGTGCCAGCAGCCCGACACCCGGGACAGGGAACGAGCAGTACTTC
J gene: TRBJ2-3; D gene: NA; clone size: NA; V gene: TRBV2; CDR3 protein: CATNRAGVGTDTQYF; CDR3 DNA: TGTGCCACCAACAGGGCGGGAGTAGGGACAGATACGCAGTATTTT
J gene: TRBJ1-3; D gene: NA; clone size: NA; V gene: TRBV28; CDR3 protein: CASIPNLSSGNTIYF; CDR3 DNA: TGTGCCAGCATTCCTAATTTAAGCTCTGGAAACACCATATATTTT
J gene: TRBJ2-1; D gene: TRBD2; clone size: NA; V gene: TRBV28; CDR3 protein: CASSSGLAHEQFF; CDR3 DNA: TGTGCCAGCAGTTCCGGACTAGCTCATGAGCAGTTCTTC
J gene: TRBJ1-1; D gene: NA; clone size: NA; V gene: TRBV27; CDR3 protein: CASSLQRGGLTEAFF; CDR3 DNA: TGTGCCAGCAGCCTACAAAGGGGGGGGCTCACTGAAGCTTTCTTT
J gene: TRBJ2-1; D gene: TRBD2; clone size: NA; V gene: TRBV3-1/TRBV3-2; CDR3 protein: CASSARTSGTYNEQFF; CDR3 DNA: TGTGCCAGCAGCGCCCGGACTAGCGGGACCTACAATGAGCAGTTCTTC
J gene: TRBJ2-2; D gene: NA; clone size: NA; V gene: TRBV7-2; CDR3 protein: CASSLRGTNTGELFF; CDR3 DNA: TGTGCCAGCAGCTTAAGGGGGACGAACACCGGGGAGCTGTTTTTT
J gene: TRBJ1-2; D gene: TRBD1; clone size: NA; V gene: TRBV5-4; CDR3 protein: CASSLLGQEYGYTF; CDR3 DNA: TGTGCCAGCAGCTTGTTGGGACAGGAGTATGGCTACACCTTC
J gene: TRBJ2-7; D gene: TRBD1; clone size: NA; V gene: TRBV2; CDR3 protein: CASSLGQGVSYEQYF; CDR3 DNA: TGTGCCAGCAGCCTGGGACAGGGGGTATCCTACGAGCAGTACTTC
J gene: TRBJ2-5; D gene: NA; clone size: NA; V gene: TRBV29-1; CDR3 protein: CSARIAAEETQYF; CDR3 DNA: TGCAGCGCCCGCATAGCGGCGGAGGAGACCCAGTACTTC
J gene: TRBJ1-5; D gene: TRBD1; clone size: once; V gene: TRBV5-8; CDR3 protein: CASSHTGGSIQPQHF; CDR3 DNA: TGTGCCAGCAGCCACACAGGGGGCTCCATTCAGCCCCAGCATTTT
J gene: TRBJ2-3; D gene: NA; clone size: NA; V gene: TRBV4-1; CDR3 protein: CASSPFMGRTDTQYF; CDR3 DNA: TGCGCCAGCAGTCCCTTCATGGGGCGCACAGATACGCAGTATTTT
J gene: TRBJ2-3; D gene: NA; clone size: NA; V gene: TRBV7-9; CDR3 protein: CATPGVESTDTQYF; CDR3 DNA: TGTGCCACCCCGGGAGTTGAGAGCACAGATACGCAGTATTTT
J gene: TRBJ1-3; D gene: NA; clone size: NA; V gene: TRBV19; CDR3 protein: CATRRSGSGNTIYF; CDR3 DNA: TGTGCCACTAGAAGGTCGGGCTCTGGAAACACCATATATTTT